These 25 T cell receptor beta chains were all obtained from the same sample, sequenced in a study of cytomegalovirus exposure and HLA in healthy donors. The method was immunoSEQ multiplex PCR; TCRdb's version includes in-frame clones alone and lacks a portion of them. This table has under 200,000 clones, 91% appearing once. Sequencing input: PBMCs. The source is a woman younger than 30 in good health and CMV-seropositive.

The V call is TRBV11-1, the J call TRBJ2-5, with a tentative D call TRBD2 (5 bases). V gave up 5 bases and J gave up 5 bases, with 15 bases separating them. CDR1 and CDR2 (germline): SGHAT, FQDESV (reference sequence). This CDR3 is built from 14 residues. The CDR3, as DNA: TGTGCCAGCAGCACCCGGACTGCACAGGAGACCCAGTACTTC. Amino acids: CASSTRTAQETQYF.

The V call is TRBV6-5, the J call TRBJ2-7, with D possibly being TRBD2 (6 bases). V was cut by 2 bases and J by 6 bases, with 11 bases left in between. The CDR3 length is 13 residues. Germline V gives CDR1 MNHEY, CDR2 SVGAGI. CDR3 sequence: CASSYMVGGEQYF. CDR3 sequence (DNA): TGTGCCAGCAGTTACATGGTGGGGGGCGAGCAGTACTTC.

The rearrangement joins TRBV2 to TRBJ2-7; 10 positions agree with TRBD1. Per the germline V gene, CDR1 is SNHLY and CDR2 is FYNNEI. The CDR3 sequence is 15 residues long. J was trimmed by 2 bases and V by 5 bases; bases with no gene match: 6. This chain's CDR3 is CASSLAGTGAYEQYF. Here the CDR3 DNA reads TGTGCCAGCAGTCTTGCCGGGACAGGGGCCTACGAGCAGTACTTC.

The genes are TRBV19 and TRBJ1-4; D not certain. V dropped 1 base and J dropped 8 bases, with 14 bases sitting between them. The length of the CDR3 is 15 residues. CDR1 is LNHDA, CDR2 SQIVND, per germline (reference sequence). CDR3 protein: CASSIGNRGHEKLFF. Written as DNA, the CDR3 is TGTGCCAGTAGTATAGGGAATCGTGGGCACGAAAAACTGTTTTTT.

The chain is built from TRBV19 and TRBJ2-3, with TRBD1 identical over 11 bases. Germline V lookup: CDR1 LNHDA, CDR2 SQIVND (reference sequence). The J segment lost 4 bases and the V segment lost 6 bases, leaving 6 bases of the junction unmatched. This CDR3 region has 15 residues. The CDR3 DNA reads as TGTGCCAGTAGCCCACCGGGACAGGGGGCAGATACGCAGTATTTT. This translates into CASSPPGQGADTQYF.

The gene calls are TRBV18 and TRBJ2-2; TRBD2 matches 9 bases. The germline CDR1 and CDR2 sequences are KGHSH and LQKENI. Losses at the gene ends were 1 base for V and 6 bases for J; bases not matched to a gene: 9. The CDR3 is 17 amino acids. CDR3 region: CASSPRPGLARSGELFF. CDR3 nucleotide sequence: TGTGCCAGCTCACCACGGCCGGGACTAGCAAGATCCGGGGAGCTGTTTTTT. Using reference TRBV18 and TRBJ2-2 for the parts outside the CDR3, the full variable domain is NAGVMQNPRHLVRRRGQEARLRCSPMKGHSHVYWYRQLPEEGLKFMVYLQKENIIDESGMPKERFSAEFPKEGPSILRIQQVVRGDSAAYFCASSPRPGLARSGELFFGEGSRLTVL.

The chain is built from TRBV19 and TRBJ2-7; 12 bases are a match to TRBD2. This CDR3 comprises 14 residues. The ends lost 4 bases at V and 7 bases at J; junction bases unmatched: 5. Germline V gene lookup returns CDR1 LNHDA and CDR2 SQIVND (reference sequence). The CDR3 nucleotides are TGTGCCAGTAGTACTAGCGGGGGGGCGAAAGAGCAGTACTTC. Protein: CASSTSGGAKEQYF.

The chain links TRBV4-2 to TRBJ2-1, with 7 positions matching TRBD2. The germline V gene has CDR1 LGHNA and CDR2 YNFKEQ. The CDR3 loop spans 16 amino acids. Trimming cost V 0 bases and J 0 bases; bases outside gene matches: 2. The CDR3, as DNA: TGTGCCAGCAGCCAAGATGGGGGGGGCTCCTACAATGAGCAGTTCTTC. It encodes CASSQDGGGSYNEQFF.

Worth noting for this clone: The same CDR3 also results from other DNA sequences found in this sample. The chain couples TRBV5-1 to TRBJ1-1; TRBD1 matches 8 bases. V lost 1 base and J lost 0; bases outside the gene matches: 2. CDR3 length equals 15 residues. CDR1 is SGHRS, CDR2 YFSETQ, per germline. CDR3 sequence reads: CASSLRTGMNTEAFF. The DNA for the CDR3 is TGCGCCAGCAGCTTGCGGACAGGGATGAACACTGAAGCTTTCTTT. Full variable domain (outside the CDR3, taken from reference TRBV5-1 and TRBJ1-1): KAGVTQTPRYLIKTRGQQVTLSCSPISGHRSVSWYQQTPGQGLQFLFEYFSETQRNKGNFPGRFSGRQFSNSRSEMNVSTLELGDSALYLCASSLRTGMNTEAFFGQGTRLTVV.

The chain links TRBV5-1 to TRBJ1-1; 11 bases match TRBD1. CDR3 size: 16 residues. Germline CDR1 SGHRS, CDR2 YFSETQ. The ends lost 0 bases at V and 4 bases at J; junction bases unmatched: 5. The CDR3 protein is CASSLGTGGEGTEAFF. The CDR3 DNA follows: TGCGCCAGCAGCTTGGGGACAGGGGGCGAGGGCACTGAAGCTTTCTTT.

The chain recombines TRBV11-2 with TRBJ2-3, with a possible D match to TRBD1 (5 bases). The germline V gene encodes CDR1 SGHAT and CDR2 FQNNGV. V lost 2 bases to trimming and J lost 8 bases, with 20 bases between them. CDR3 length: 16 residues. The CDR3, as DNA: TGTGCCAGCAGCTTACTAAAGACAGTCGAATATGCTACGCAGTATTTT. It yields the protein CASSLLKTVEYATQYF.

The chain is built from TRBV2 and TRBJ1-4; D not certain. V lost 7 bases and J 4 bases, leaving 13 bases between the germline ends. Germline loops: CDR1 SNHLY, CDR2 FYNNEI. The CDR3 sequence is 14 residues long. As DNA, the CDR3 is TGTGCCAGCATTGACACGGGTCTTAATGAAAAACTGTTTTTT. Its translation: CASIDTGLNEKLFF.

The chain uses TRBV28 and TRBJ1-1; 8 nucleotides match TRBD1. The CDR3 sequence is 15 residues long. CDR1 and CDR2 from the germline V gene are MDHEN and SYDVKM. V was clipped by 5 bases and J by 4 bases; unmatched bases: 9. CDR3 sequence reads: CASSPRTGRSTEAFF. The CDR3 region has the DNA TGTGCCAGCAGTCCCCGGACAGGGAGATCCACTGAAGCTTTCTTT.

As DNA, the CDR3 is TGTGCCAGCAGTGACTCGCCGTATAGAGTGTCCTACAATGAGCAGTTCTTC. Residues: CASSDSPYRVSYNEQFF. This chain links TRBV6-4 with TRBJ2-1; D remains ambiguous. Germline values: CDR1 MRHNA, CDR2 SNTAGT. The germline V and J ends were trimmed by 0 bases and 1 base, with 13 bases remaining between them. The CDR3 covers 17 residues.

The chain combines TRBV30 with TRBJ2-3; the D gene is possibly TRBD1 (6 bases). This CDR3 has 12 residues. The V and J ends lost 0 bases and 15 bases respectively, with 16 bases between them. CDR1 GTSNPN and CDR2 SVGIG come from the germline V gene (reference sequence). CDR3 nucleotides: TGTGCCTGGAGTGTACTACAGGGAGCCAAATATTTT. It is translated as CAWSVLQGAKYF. Variable domain in full (rest from reference TRBV30 and TRBJ2-3): SQTIHQWPATLVQPVGSPLSLECTVEGTSNPNLYWYRQAAGRGLQLLFYSVGIGQISSEVPQNLSASRPQDRQFILSSKKLLLSDSGFYLCAWSVLQGAKYFGPGTRLTVL.

This clone was counted a single time. The V call is TRBV11-1, the J call TRBJ2-2, with TRBD2 as a possible D gene (5 bases). Trimming removed 7 bases at V and 10 bases at J, with 22 bases between. The CDR3 spans 15 residues. Germline V gene lookup returns CDR1 SGHAT and CDR2 FQDESV (reference sequence). The CDR3 is CASNTNPDSAAELFF. The CDR3 nucleotides read TGTGCCAGCAACACCAACCCGGACTCTGCTGCGGAGCTGTTTTTT.

The genes are TRBV5-4 and TRBJ1-2; 11 positions agree with TRBD1. The CDR3 has 17 amino acids. J lost 4 bases, V lost 4 bases, and 12 bases had no gene match. Germline V gene data show CDR1 as SGHNT and CDR2 as YYREEE (reference sequence). CDR3 DNA: TGTGCCAGCAGCCCCTCCGGGACAGGGGGTCGAGGCTATGGCTACACCTTC. This sequence encodes CASSPSGTGGRGYGYTF.

The CDR3 sequence is CASIPRARGTEAFF. The CDR3, as DNA: TGTGCCAGCATCCCCCGAGCGCGGGGCACTGAAGCTTTCTTT. The V call is TRBV6-1, the J call TRBJ1-1; D not resolved. This CDR3 contains 14 residues. Germline V gene sequence: CDR1 MNHNS, CDR2 SASEGT. V gave up 7 bases and J gave up 4 bases, with 16 bases separating them.

The chain links TRBV5-4 to TRBJ2-3; no clear D. In germline, CDR1 is SGHNT, CDR2 YYREEE (reference sequence). CDR3 length: 13 amino acids. Trimming cost V 4 bases and J 6 bases, with 12 bases left between them. The CDR3 nucleotides are TGTGCCAGCAGCAGTCCCTCCGGGGATACGCAGTATTTT. Translated, it gives CASSSPSGDTQYF.

The CDR3: CASSFSEKLFF. CDR3 DNA: TGTGCCAGCAGCTTTTCGGAAAAACTGTTTTTT. The chain is built from TRBV7-9 and TRBJ1-4; D gene uncertain. Germline assignment: CDR1 SEHNR and CDR2 FQNEAQ (reference sequence). The CDR3 runs to 11 residues. V lost 3 bases and J lost 8, with 4 bases in between.

This clone was seen a handful of times. The chain recombines TRBV4-1 with TRBJ1-3, with D uncertain. With 1 base removed from V and 7 bases from J, the gap between germline ends came to 11 bases. CDR1 MGHRA and CDR2 YSYEKL come from the germline V gene. The CDR3 is 14 amino acids. The CDR3 loop is CASSQGSLGNTIYF. The CDR3 region has the DNA TGCGCCAGCAGCCAAGGTTCCCTCGGGAACACCATATATTTT.

V usage is TRBV5-6 and J usage is TRBJ2-2; TRBD2 might be the D (5 bases). This CDR3 has 13 amino acids. The germline V gene encodes CDR1 SGHDT and CDR2 YYEEEE. The V end lost 5 bases, the J end lost 3 bases, and 8 bases lay between the germline ends. The CDR3: CASSPGDTGELFF. The CDR3 DNA sequence: TGTGCCAGCAGTCCCGGGGACACCGGGGAGCTGTTTTTT.

The chain links TRBV19 to TRBJ2-5; 8 bases are shared with TRBD1. Germline V gene data show CDR1 as LNHDA and CDR2 as SQIVND (reference sequence). The J segment lost 5 bases and the V segment lost 3 bases, leaving 8 bases of the junction unmatched. CDR3 size: 15 residues. CDR3 region: CASSIPRQGYETQYF. CDR3 coding DNA: TGTGCCAGTAGTATCCCCCGACAGGGGTACGAGACCCAGTACTTC.

The V and J genes are TRBV2 and TRBJ2-1, with TRBD2 matching 12 bases. CDR3 length: 15 residues. The germline V gene encodes CDR1 SNHLY and CDR2 FYNNEI. Trimming cost V 6 bases and J 8 bases; bases outside gene matches: 8. The chain's CDR3 is CASSFLAGGPDEQFF. Here the CDR3 DNA reads TGTGCCAGCAGCTTTCTAGCGGGGGGGCCCGATGAGCAGTTCTTC.

This chain connects TRBV4-1 to TRBJ1-1; weak D call: TRBD1 (6 bases). Germline CDR1 reads MGHRA; CDR2 reads YSYEKL. The CDR3 spans 14 residues. The V end lost 4 bases, the J end lost 2 bases, and 11 bases lay between the germline ends. Here the CDR3 DNA reads TGCGCCAGCAGCCCCGGACAGATAAACACTGAAGCTTTCTTT. Its translation: CASSPGQINTEAFF.